This T cell receptor (beta chain) was sequenced for a study of T cells in Graves' hyperthyroidism and ophthalmopathy. Broader study findings: A model built on 13 V-J features separated ophthalmopathy from stable hyperthyroidism. Peripheral blood also featured most of the thyroid clonotypes expanded above 0.001.

Germline V gene lookup returns CDR1 SGHTA and CDR2 FQGNSA. The V end was cut by 5 bases, the J end by 4 bases, with 12 bases between. This CDR3 has 14 residues. Authors of the study amplified TCR beta CDR3 regions from RNA transcripts. The primer set for the first-round RT-PCR of the TCR CDR3 was HTBI. Using its own MiXCR run on the multiplex PCR reads, TCRdb lists one record per CDR3 protein. The sample gives some 560,000 distinct CDR3 sequences, roughly 15% of which show up once; about 15% is in the top ten. About this clonotype: The antigen remains undetermined.

The chain carries TRBV7-2 and TRBJ2-1, with D perhaps TRBD1 or TRBD2 (5 bases each). Material for sequencing was blood. The clonotype originates from a woman aged 40 to 50 with Graves' hyperthyroidism. This CDR3 is CASSPRGEYNEQFF. The DNA for the CDR3 is TGTGCCAGCAGCCCAAGGGGAGAATACAATGAGCAGTTCTTC.